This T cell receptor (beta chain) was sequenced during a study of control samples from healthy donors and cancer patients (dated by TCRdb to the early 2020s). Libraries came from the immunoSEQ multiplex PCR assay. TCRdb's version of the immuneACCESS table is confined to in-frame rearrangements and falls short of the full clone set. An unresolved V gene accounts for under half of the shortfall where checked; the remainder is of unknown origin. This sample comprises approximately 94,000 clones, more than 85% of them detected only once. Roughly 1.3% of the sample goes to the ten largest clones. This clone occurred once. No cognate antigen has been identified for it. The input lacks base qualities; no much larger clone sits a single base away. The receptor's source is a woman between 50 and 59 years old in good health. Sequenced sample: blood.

The sequenced DNA is TGTGCCAGCAGCCCCGGGACTAGCGGGAGCCTCGCCTACGAGCAGTACTTC. It translates to CASSPGTSGSLAYEQYF. The sequence joins TRBV3-1 (or the pseudogene TRBV3-2) to TRBJ2-7, and TRBD2 aligns with 14 junction nucleotides. According to the germline V gene (reference sequence), CDR1 reads LGHDT and CDR2 reads YNNKEL. Trimming takes 4 bases off V and 2 bases off J; junction bases not matched to a gene: 7. The CDR3 starts with the cysteine, ends with the phenylalanine, and has 17 residues. Left in the record is the CDR3 DNA by itself, 51 bases read in frame from the first base.